This note documents a single T cell receptor (beta chain) sequence. Its specificity is not known. This record comes from a study of neoadjuvant nivolumab and ipilimumab in lung cancer. Whole-study findings and limits: TCR richness and clonality were higher in tumors than adjacent uninvolved lung.

Generated by immunoSEQ multiplex PCR, the TCRdb table keeps only in-frame clones and is missing some. This table holds some 9,700 clones, around 77% found once. The source is an adult with non-small cell lung cancer. Some clones in this sample may be carry-over from other donors' samples. The starting material was tumor tissue, obtained after neoadjuvant nivolumab, alone or with ipilimumab, at or shortly before surgery.

The CDR3 region is CASSLTQPTGEAYGYTF. As DNA, the CDR3 is TGTGCCAGCAGCTTAACCCAGCCAACAGGGGAGGCCTATGGCTACACCTTC. V and J are TRBV7-8 and TRBJ1-2, with TRBD1 matching 7 bases. The trim removed 2 bases at V and 4 bases at J, leaving 13 bases unmatched. Per the germline V gene, CDR1 is SGHVS and CDR2 is FQNEAQ. The CDR3 is made up of 17 amino acids.